The rows below give T cell receptor beta chains drawn from one sample of a study of PD-1 blockade in classical Hodgkin lymphoma. Sequencing was performed with immunoSEQ multiplex PCR; in TCRdb, only in-frame clones are kept and a portion is missing. The sample holds some 50,000 clones, 73% seen once. This specimen was peripheral blood mononuclear cells (PBMCs), taken at baseline. All receptors come from a human donor with classical Hodgkin lymphoma. Both conserved end residues are part of each CDR3. The order of the fields is CDR3 protein, CDR3 DNA, J gene, V gene, CDR3 length, D gene, clone size. The D gene is left open where the match is weak. The size of a clone is reported for some rows only, either as once, few or many, or as a class for expanded clones.

cdr3_aa: CASSLESSEAFF
cdr3_nt: TGTGCCAGCAGCTTGGAGAGTTCCGAAGCTTTCTTT
j_call: TRBJ1-1
v_call: TRBV11-2
cdr3_length: 12
d_call: .
clone_size: .

cdr3_aa: CASSFSNQPQHF
cdr3_nt: TGTGCCAGCAGCTTTAGCAATCAGCCCCAGCATTTT
j_call: TRBJ1-5
v_call: TRBV7-9
cdr3_length: 12
d_call: .
clone_size: .

cdr3_aa: CASKRQGYSGANVLTF
cdr3_nt: TGTGCCAGTAAGAGACAGGGCTACTCTGGGGCCAACGTCCTGACTTTC
j_call: TRBJ2-6
v_call: TRBV19
cdr3_length: 16
d_call: TRBD1
clone_size: .

cdr3_aa: CASSLLGRGLTRETGGGYTF
cdr3_nt: TGTGCCAGCAGCTTACTAGGTCGGGGGTTGACCCGGGAGACTGGAGGAGGCTACACCTTC
j_call: TRBJ1-2
v_call: TRBV7-6
cdr3_length: 20
d_call: .
clone_size: .

cdr3_aa: CASSADRGFEQYF
cdr3_nt: TGTGCCAGCAGTGCCGACAGGGGATTCGAGCAGTACTTC
j_call: TRBJ2-7
v_call: TRBV6-1
cdr3_length: 13
d_call: TRBD1
clone_size: .

cdr3_aa: CASSTQGRLYNEQFF
cdr3_nt: TGTGCCAGTAGTACCCAGGGCAGGCTCTACAATGAGCAGTTCTTC
j_call: TRBJ2-1
v_call: TRBV19
cdr3_length: 15
d_call: .
clone_size: .

cdr3_aa: CATSRDLDGGIYGYTF
cdr3_nt: TGTGCCACCAGCAGAGATCTAGATGGGGGGATCTATGGCTACACCTTC
j_call: TRBJ1-2
v_call: TRBV15
cdr3_length: 16
d_call: .
clone_size: many

cdr3_aa: CASSPWGGQPQHF
cdr3_nt: TGTGCCAGCAGCCCTTGGGGAGGTCAGCCCCAGCATTTT
j_call: TRBJ1-5
v_call: TRBV9
cdr3_length: 13
d_call: .
clone_size: .

cdr3_aa: CASSEVGSSGANVLTF
cdr3_nt: TGTGCCAGCAGTGAAGTAGGGAGCTCTGGGGCCAACGTCCTGACTTTC
j_call: TRBJ2-6
v_call: TRBV6-1
cdr3_length: 16
d_call: .
clone_size: .

cdr3_aa: CASRDRSISTDTQYF
cdr3_nt: TGTGCCAGTAGAGACAGGTCCATTAGCACAGATACGCAGTATTTT
j_call: TRBJ2-3
v_call: TRBV19
cdr3_length: 15
d_call: .
clone_size: .

cdr3_aa: CASKNPSGNTEAFF
cdr3_nt: TGTGCCAGCAAAAATCCGAGCGGGAACACTGAAGCTTTCTTT
j_call: TRBJ1-1
v_call: TRBV6-5
cdr3_length: 14
d_call: .
clone_size: .

cdr3_aa: CASSQGLLNEKLFF
cdr3_nt: TGCGCCAGCAGCCAGGGACTGCTTAATGAAAAACTGTTTTTT
j_call: TRBJ1-4
v_call: TRBV5-1
cdr3_length: 14
d_call: .
clone_size: .

cdr3_aa: CSASGETQYF
cdr3_nt: TGCAGTGCTAGTGGTGAGACCCAGTACTTC
j_call: TRBJ2-5
v_call: TRBV20-1
cdr3_length: 10
d_call: .
clone_size: few

cdr3_aa: CASTSGLAGQETQYF
cdr3_nt: TGCGCCAGCACCTCTGGACTAGCGGGACAAGAGACCCAGTACTTC
j_call: TRBJ2-5
v_call: TRBV5-1
cdr3_length: 15
d_call: TRBD2
clone_size: .

cdr3_aa: CASRIGGSGYTF
cdr3_nt: TGTGCCAGCAGAATAGGGGGATCTGGCTACACCTTC
j_call: TRBJ1-2
v_call: TRBV28
cdr3_length: 12
d_call: .
clone_size: few

cdr3_aa: CASSIRGINTEAFF
cdr3_nt: TGTGCCAGTAGTATAAGGGGGATAAACACTGAAGCTTTCTTT
j_call: TRBJ1-1
v_call: TRBV19
cdr3_length: 14
d_call: .
clone_size: .

cdr3_aa: CASSARLAGYNEQFF
cdr3_nt: TGTGCCAGCAGTGCCCGACTAGCGGGGTACAATGAGCAGTTCTTC
j_call: TRBJ2-1
v_call: TRBV9
cdr3_length: 15
d_call: TRBD2
clone_size: .

cdr3_aa: CASTFAGRGEQYF
cdr3_nt: TGTGCCAGCACGTTCGCGGGGCGCGGTGAGCAGTACTTC
j_call: TRBJ2-7
v_call: TRBV19
cdr3_length: 13
d_call: .
clone_size: .

cdr3_aa: CASRFLGPNTEAFF
cdr3_nt: TGTGCCAGCAGGTTTTTGGGGCCGAACACTGAAGCTTTCTTT
j_call: TRBJ1-1
v_call: TRBV27
cdr3_length: 14
d_call: .
clone_size: .

cdr3_aa: CASSFPAGGAGATEAFF
cdr3_nt: TGTGCCAGCAGTTTCCCCGCGGGGGGGGCGGGCGCCACTGAAGCTTTCTTT
j_call: TRBJ1-1
v_call: TRBV28
cdr3_length: 17
d_call: .
clone_size: .

cdr3_aa: CASGGTLASGNTIYF
cdr3_nt: TGTGCCAGCGGGGGGACTCTCGCCTCTGGAAACACCATATATTTT
j_call: TRBJ1-3
v_call: TRBV6-1
cdr3_length: 15
d_call: .
clone_size: .

cdr3_aa: CASSLALGQGALSKYGYTF
cdr3_nt: TGCGCCAGCAGCTTGGCCTTGGGACAGGGTGCTTTGTCGAAGTATGGCTACACCTTC
j_call: TRBJ1-2
v_call: TRBV5-1
cdr3_length: 19
d_call: TRBD1
clone_size: .

cdr3_aa: CASSLLASSGEQYF
cdr3_nt: TGTGCCAGCAGCTTATTGGCGTCTAGCGGAGAGCAGTACTTC
j_call: TRBJ2-4
v_call: TRBV7-3
cdr3_length: 14
d_call: TRBD2
clone_size: .

cdr3_aa: CASTRDADVSVYGYTF
cdr3_nt: TGTGCCAGCACCCGAGATGCGGACGTGAGTGTCTATGGCTACACCTTC
j_call: TRBJ1-2
v_call: TRBV7-2
cdr3_length: 16
d_call: .
clone_size: .

cdr3_aa: CASSVGGGWDNEQFF
cdr3_nt: TGTGCCAGCAGCGTAGGAGGGGGGTGGGATAATGAGCAGTTCTTC
j_call: TRBJ2-1
v_call: TRBV9
cdr3_length: 15
d_call: .
clone_size: .

cdr3_aa: CAWSGGGRWETQYF
cdr3_nt: TGTGCCTGGAGTGGTGGGGGGCGCTGGGAGACCCAGTACTTC
j_call: TRBJ2-5
v_call: TRBV30
cdr3_length: 14
d_call: .
clone_size: .

cdr3_aa: CASSPRRDEGQGGEQYF
cdr3_nt: TGTGCCAGCAGCCCTAGACGTGATGAGGGACAGGGGGGCGAGCAGTACTTC
j_call: TRBJ2-7
v_call: TRBV9
cdr3_length: 17
d_call: TRBD1
clone_size: .

cdr3_aa: CASSSQENQPQHF
cdr3_nt: TGTGCCAGCAGTTCCCAGGAGAATCAGCCCCAGCATTTT
j_call: TRBJ1-5
v_call: TRBV6-1
cdr3_length: 13
d_call: .
clone_size: .

cdr3_aa: CASSRDRGRRETQYF
cdr3_nt: TGTGCCTCTTCCCGGGACAGGGGGCGCCGAGAGACCCAGTACTTC
j_call: TRBJ2-5
v_call: TRBV30
cdr3_length: 15
d_call: TRBD1
clone_size: .

cdr3_aa: CASSTRTDLAKNIQYF
cdr3_nt: TGTGCCAGCAGCACCCGGACAGACCTAGCCAAAAACATTCAGTACTTC
j_call: TRBJ2-4
v_call: TRBV28
cdr3_length: 16
d_call: .
clone_size: .

cdr3_aa: CAWRRWGLNTEAFF
cdr3_nt: TGTGCCTGGAGGAGATGGGGATTAAACACTGAAGCTTTCTTT
j_call: TRBJ1-1
v_call: TRBV30
cdr3_length: 14
d_call: .
clone_size: .